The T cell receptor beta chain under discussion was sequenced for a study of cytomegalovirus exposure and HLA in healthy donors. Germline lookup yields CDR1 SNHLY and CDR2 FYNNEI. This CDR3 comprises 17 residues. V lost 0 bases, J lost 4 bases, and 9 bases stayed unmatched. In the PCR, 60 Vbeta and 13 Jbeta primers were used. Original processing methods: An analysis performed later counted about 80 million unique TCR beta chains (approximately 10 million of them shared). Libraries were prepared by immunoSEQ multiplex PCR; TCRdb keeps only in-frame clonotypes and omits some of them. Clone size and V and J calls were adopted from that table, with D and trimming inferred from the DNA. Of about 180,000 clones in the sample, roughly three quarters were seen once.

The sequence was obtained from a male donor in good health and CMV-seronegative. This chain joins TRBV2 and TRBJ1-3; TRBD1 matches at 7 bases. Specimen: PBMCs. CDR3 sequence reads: CASSEAGMQGVGNTIYF. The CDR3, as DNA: TGTGCCAGCAGTGAAGCGGGGATGCAGGGGGTAGGAAACACCATATATTTT.